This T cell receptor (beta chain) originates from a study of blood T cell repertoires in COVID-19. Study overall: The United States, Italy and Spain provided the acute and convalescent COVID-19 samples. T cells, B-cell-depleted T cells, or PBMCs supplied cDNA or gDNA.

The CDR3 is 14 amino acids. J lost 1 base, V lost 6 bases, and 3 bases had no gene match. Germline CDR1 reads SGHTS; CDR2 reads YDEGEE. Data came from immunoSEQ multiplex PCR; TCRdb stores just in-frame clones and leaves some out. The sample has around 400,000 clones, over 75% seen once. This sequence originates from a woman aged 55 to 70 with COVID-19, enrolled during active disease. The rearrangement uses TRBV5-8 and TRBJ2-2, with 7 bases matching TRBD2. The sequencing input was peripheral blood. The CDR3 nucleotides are TGTGCCAGCAATACGGGGGGGAACACCGGGGAGCTGTTTTTT. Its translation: CASNTGGNTGELFF.